A selection of T cell receptor beta chains follows, all from one sample in a study of blood T cell repertoires in COVID-19. Using immunoSEQ multiplex PCR, the repertoire was profiled, and TCRdb retains in-frame clones only, with some absent. The data show tens of thousands of clones, around 80% seen once. Material for sequencing was peripheral blood. The receptor source for this set is a man in his 70s with acute or convalescent COVID-19. Both conserved end residues are part of each CDR3. Fields, in order: J gene, clone size, D gene, V gene, CDR3 protein, CDR3 DNA. D genes are given only for firm matches. Expanded clones are given a class, and other clones once, few, many or no size at all.

TRBJ2-3	once	-	TRBV5-4	CASSLPRHSTDTQYF	TGTGCCAGCAGCTTGCCGAGACACAGCACAGATACGCAGTATTTT
TRBJ2-6	-	-	TRBV19	CASSFSPGRYSGANVLTF	TGTGCCAGTAGTTTCTCTCCAGGGCGATACTCTGGGGCCAACGTCCTGACTTTC
TRBJ1-2	-	-	TRBV4-1	CASSQARGDGYTF	TGCGCCAGCAGCCAAGCCCGGGGGGATGGCTACACCTTC
TRBJ1-4	-	TRBD1	TRBV2	CASSERMDRVEKLFF	TGTGCCAGCAGTGAACGAATGGACAGGGTTGAAAAACTGTTTTTT
TRBJ2-5	-	-	TRBV5-6	CASSLATGNQETQYF	TGTGCCAGCAGCTTGGCAACAGGGAACCAAGAGACCCAGTACTTC
TRBJ2-7	few	-	TRBV10-3	CAISEPGQGWDEQYF	TGTGCCATCAGTGAACCCGGTCAGGGGTGGGACGAGCAGTACTTC
TRBJ1-3	-	-	TRBV7-2	CASSPRLGGGNTIYF	TGTGCCAGCAGCCCCCGCCTCGGTGGTGGAAACACCATATATTTT
TRBJ2-1	-	-	TRBV27	CASSLRGGVINEQFF	TGTGCCAGCAGTTTACGCGGGGGCGTAATCAATGAGCAGTTCTTC
TRBJ1-2	-	-	TRBV6-5	CASSYAWRNPYGYTF	TGTGCCAGCAGTTACGCGTGGCGGAACCCTTATGGCTACACCTTC
TRBJ1-2	-	TRBD1	TRBV30	CAWRGRTGLGYGYTF	TGTGCCTGGAGGGGAAGGACAGGATTGGGCTATGGCTACACCTTC
TRBJ1-2	-	TRBD1	TRBV6-5	CASREGAAGYTF	TGTGCCAGCAGGGAGGGGGCGGCTGGCTACACCTTC
TRBJ2-7	few	TRBD1	TRBV11-2	CASTRTGGLYEQYF	TGTGCCAGCACCAGGACAGGGGGCTTATACGAGCAGTACTTC
TRBJ2-1	-	-	TRBV9	CASSALQGYYNEQFF	TGTGCCAGCTCGGCCCTCCAGGGCTACTACAATGAGCAGTTCTTC
TRBJ1-5	-	TRBD1	TRBV19	CASRLTGGNQPQHF	TGTGCCAGTAGGTTGACAGGGGGCAATCAGCCCCAGCATTTT
TRBJ1-4	-	TRBD1	TRBV3-1/TRBV3-2	CASSLIGQGNEKLFF	TGTGCCAGCAGCCTCATAGGACAGGGAAATGAAAAACTGTTTTTT
TRBJ2-5	-	-	TRBV19	CASRNNGEVRQETQYF	TGTGCCAGCCGGAACAACGGGGAGGTTCGCCAAGAGACCCAGTACTTC
TRBJ1-1	-	TRBD1	TRBV6-5	CASSSTDRVTAEAFF	TGTGCCAGCAGTTCAACTGACAGGGTTACTGCTGAAGCTTTCTTT
TRBJ2-7	-	TRBD1	TRBV6-5	CASTSRQGANEQYF	TGTGCCAGCACCTCCCGACAGGGGGCTAACGAGCAGTACTTC
TRBJ1-1	-	TRBD1	TRBV5-5	CASSSANRGWGTREAFF	TGTGCCAGCAGCTCAGCTAACAGGGGTTGGGGCACTCGTGAAGCTTTCTTT
TRBJ2-3	few	-	TRBV28	CASSFYRTDTQYF	TGTGCCAGCAGTTTTTATCGGACAGATACGCAGTATTTT
TRBJ1-5	-	-	TRBV5-8	CASGPRGMSNQPQHF	TGTGCCAGCGGGCCGAGGGGGATGAGCAATCAGCCCCAGCATTTT
TRBJ1-6	-	-	TRBV27	CASSLAGKNSPLHF	TGTGCCAGCAGTTTGGCGGGGAAAAATTCACCCCTCCACTTT
TRBJ1-3	few	TRBD1	TRBV19	CASSMGTGRGNSGNTIYF	TGTGCCAGTAGTATGGGGACAGGGCGTGGGAACTCTGGAAACACCATATATTTT
TRBJ2-1	-	TRBD1	TRBV6-5	CASSYSRQGPQFF	TGTGCCAGCAGTTACTCCAGACAGGGTCCACAGTTCTTC
TRBJ1-1	-	-	TRBV6-6	CASSYGALNTEAFF	TGTGCCAGCAGTTATGGGGCGTTGAACACTGAAGCTTTCTTT
TRBJ2-7	-	TRBD2	TRBV7-2	CASSLAVSGGPSGEQYF	TGTGCCAGCAGCTTAGCTGTTAGCGGGGGGCCTTCGGGTGAGCAGTACTTC